These 3 T cell receptor beta chains share one sample of origin, sequenced in a study of blood T cell repertoires in COVID-19. Sequenced by immunoSEQ multiplex PCR; TCRdb stores in-frame clones only, minus some. Of more than 300,000 clones listed, 88% are singletons. Sequences were obtained from PBMCs or T cells enriched from blood (not recorded which). These receptors originate from a woman younger than 35 who had recovered from COVID-19.

V is TRBV27 and J is TRBJ1-5; perhaps TRBD1 as D (5 bases). The V end was cut by 5 bases, the J end by 4 bases, with 15 bases between. The germline gives CDR1 MNHEY, CDR2 SMNVEV (reference sequence). The CDR3 has 15 residues. CDR3 sequence reads: CASSKGQGWNQPQHF. The CDR3 DNA reads TGTGCCAGCAGTAAAGGACAAGGCTGGAATCAGCCCCAGCATTTT.

The rearrangement joins TRBV27 to TRBJ2-3, with 7 nucleotides matching TRBD2. CDR3 length equals 17 residues. Germline lookup yields CDR1 MNHEY and CDR2 SMNVEV (reference sequence). V was pared by 2 bases and J by 0 bases, with 8 bases of the junction left unmatched. The CDR3 spells CASSLRAGVASTDTQYF. As DNA, the CDR3 is TGTGCCAGCAGTTTAAGGGCGGGAGTAGCTAGCACAGATACGCAGTATTTT.

The V call is TRBV18, the J call TRBJ2-1; TRBD2 matches at 9 bases. CDR3 length equals 18 residues. Germline lookup yields CDR1 KGHSH and CDR2 LQKENI. V trimming: 0 bases; J trimming: 5 bases; junction bases outside the gene matches: 11. The CDR3 protein is CASSPPGRGGVGNNEQFF. The CDR3 bases are TGTGCCAGCTCACCACCGGGGCGGGGGGGCGTCGGAAACAATGAGCAGTTCTTC. Supplemented by reference TRBV18 and TRBJ2-1, the full variable domain reads NAGVMQNPRHLVRRRGQEARLRCSPMKGHSHVYWYRQLPEEGLKFMVYLQKENIIDESGMPKERFSAEFPKEGPSILRIQQVVRGDSAAYFCASSPPGRGGVGNNEQFFGPGTRLTVL.